These 8 T cell receptor beta chains were all obtained from the same sample, sequenced in a study of early T cells in non-severe SARS-CoV-2 infection. TCRdb called the 5' RACE reads again in MiXCR, with one record for every CDR3 protein. This table holds tens of thousands of distinct CDR3 sequences, roughly 10% found once. The sequencing input was whole blood. Source of these receptors: an adult who was a healthcare worker with PCR-confirmed SARS-CoV-2 infection or an uninfected control (not recorded which).

The chain uses TRBV6-5 and TRBJ2-7; D is perhaps TRBD2 (5 bases). Germline V CDR1 and CDR2: MNHEY, SVGAGI. This CDR3 has 16 amino acids. The germline V and J ends were trimmed by 0 bases and 1 base, with 13 bases remaining between them. In DNA, the CDR3 is TGTGCCAGCAGTTACTCTTTGGGAGCGGAGTCCTACGAGCAGTACTTC. This sequence encodes CASSYSLGAESYEQYF.

The chain has TRBV5-1 and TRBJ1-6; 7 bases align to TRBD1. This CDR3 contains 15 residues. V was pared by 5 bases and J by 2 bases, with 4 bases of the junction left unmatched. CDR1 is SGHRS and CDR2 is YFSETQ in the germline V gene. The CDR3 nucleotides read TGCGCCAGCAGGGGGACAGTGGCCTATAATTCACCCCTCCACTTT. This encodes CASRGTVAYNSPLHF.

This clonotype was counted many times. The rearrangement links TRBV28 to TRBJ1-2; D uncertain. Germline CDR1 and CDR2: MDHEN and SYDVKM. V shed 6 bases and J shed 1 base, with 9 bases lying between them. This CDR3 comprises 13 residues. For the CDR3, the DNA is TGTGCCAGCAGATTGGACCTTAACTATGGCTACACCTTC. This sequence encodes CASRLDLNYGYTF.

The sample holds many counts of this clonotype. This rearrangement joins TRBV6-2 or TRBV6-3 to TRBJ2-5, with 15 positions matching TRBD2. The CDR3 extends over 17 amino acids. From germline, CDR1 is MNHEY and CDR2 SVGEGT. V lost 6 bases, J lost 2 bases, and 7 bases stayed unmatched. The CDR3 DNA is TGTGCCAGCAGCCTTGGACTAGCGGGGGGGCGACAAGAGACCCAGTACTTC. The encoded protein is CASSLGLAGGRQETQYF.

Many counts were recorded for this clonotype. V gene TRBV7-2 combines with J gene TRBJ2-1; D is ambiguous. V lost 1 base and J lost 8, with 9 bases in between. Germline V gene data show CDR1 as SGHTA and CDR2 as FQGNSA. CDR3 size: 13 residues. CDR3 sequence reads: CASSLEVEDEQFF. The CDR3 DNA is TGTGCCAGCAGCTTAGAGGTTGAGGATGAGCAGTTCTTC.

This clonotype has ten or more counts. The chain recombines TRBV3-1 with TRBJ2-1, with TRBD2 matching 8 bases. The CDR3 consists of 14 residues. V dropped 4 bases and J dropped 6; count of bases not matched to a gene: 5. The germline CDR1 and CDR2 sequences are LGHDT and YNNKEL (reference sequence). Here the CDR3 reads CASSPVRGVNEQFF. The CDR3, as DNA: TGTGCCAGCAGCCCGGTGCGGGGGGTCAATGAGCAGTTCTTC.

This clonotype occurred a few times. This rearrangement joins TRBV5-1 to TRBJ2-5; 12 positions match TRBD2. Germline V gives CDR1 SGHRS, CDR2 YFSETQ. The CDR3 is made up of 16 amino acids. After removal of 4 bases from V and 3 bases from J, the junction contained 7 bases not matched to a gene. The CDR3 reads CASSPRLAGGEETQYF. CDR3 coding DNA: TGCGCCAGCAGCCCGCGCCTAGCGGGAGGGGAAGAGACCCAGTACTTC.

The chain uses TRBV5-4 and TRBJ2-7; maybe TRBD1 (6 bases). CDR3 size: 15 residues. The germline gives CDR1 SGHNT, CDR2 YYREEE (reference sequence). Trimming stripped 4 bases from V and 0 bases from J, with 14 bases between. The CDR3 loop reads CASSPGGGSSYEQYF. In DNA, the CDR3 is TGTGCCAGCAGCCCTGGGGGCGGTAGCTCCTACGAGCAGTACTTC.